These 2 T cell receptor beta chains were sequenced from one sample in a study of shared clonotypes between healthy human individuals. Clones were read by immunoSEQ multiplex PCR, and TCRdb kept only the in-frame ones, dropping some. The table shows some 980,000 clones, with approximately 80% occurring only once. The sample consisted of memory CD4+ T cells sorted from blood. Subset of the sample: CD45RA-negative fraction. All receptors derive from a man aged 18-30 years in good health.

With respect to this clone: Other DNA sequences in the sample encode the same CDR3. The V and J genes are TRBV5-6 and TRBJ1-1; 7 nucleotides align to TRBD1. The germline V gene has CDR1 SGHDT and CDR2 YYEEEE. With 3 bases clipped from V and 0 bases from J, the junction kept 2 bases outside the gene matches. The CDR3 runs to 14 residues. As DNA, the CDR3 is TGTGCCAGCAGCTGGGGACAGTTGAACACTGAAGCTTTCTTT. This encodes CASSWGQLNTEAFF.

The rearrangement links TRBV28 to TRBJ1-1; tentative D call: TRBD1 (5 bases). This CDR3 is built from 13 residues. Germline CDR1 MDHEN, CDR2 SYDVKM. V dropped 6 bases and J dropped 1 base, with 9 bases sitting between them. The CDR3 sequence: CASRTTANTEAFF. For the CDR3, the DNA is TGTGCCAGCAGGACGACAGCGAACACTGAAGCTTTCTTT. Drawing the rest from reference TRBV28 and TRBJ1-1, the complete variable domain is DVKVTQSSRYLVKRTGEKVFLECVQDMDHENMFWYRQDPGLGLRLIYFSYDVKMKEKGDIPEGYSVSREKKERFSLILESASTNQTSMYLCASRTTANTEAFFGQGTRLTVV.